This TCR beta chain emerged from a study of blood T cell repertoires in COVID-19. Profiling relied on immunoSEQ multiplex PCR, and the TCRdb table lists in-frame clones only, not all of them. The sample consists of over 45,000 clones, 80% of them appearing once. Germline CDR1 and CDR2: MNHEY and SVGAGI. The CDR3 has 12 amino acids. With 6 bases clipped from V and 6 bases from J, the junction kept 4 bases outside the gene matches. The receptor was derived from a man in his 60s with acute or convalescent COVID-19. Sequenced material: peripheral blood. The chain recombines TRBV6-5 with TRBJ2-7, with TRBD2 identical over 8 bases. This CDR3 is CASSPGGREQYF. As DNA, the CDR3 is TGTGCCAGCAGCCCGGGGGGGCGCGAGCAGTACTTC.